These 32 T cell receptor beta chains came from one sample sequenced in a study of blood T cell repertoires in COVID-19. Clones were read by immunoSEQ multiplex PCR, and TCRdb kept only the in-frame ones, dropping some. The sample lists around 230,000 clones, 70% to 85% occurring once. Material for sequencing was peripheral blood. The receptors were sampled from a man aged 40-50 years who had recovered from COVID-19.

CDR3 bases: TGCAGCGTTGAAGAGCACAGGGGGGGCGACTATGGCTACACCTTC. This translates into CSVEEHRGGDYGYTF. The chain uses TRBV29-1 and TRBJ1-2; 8 bases are a match to TRBD1. This CDR3 has 15 amino acids. CDR1 is SQVTM, CDR2 ANQGSEA, per germline. V trimming: 0 bases; J trimming: 3 bases; junction bases outside the gene matches: 6.

V is TRBV29-1 and J is TRBJ1-2, with TRBD1 matching over 12 bases. This CDR3 comprises 16 residues. J lost 5 bases, V lost 1 base, and 8 bases had no gene match. The germline gives CDR1 SQVTM, CDR2 ANQGSEA. The CDR3 protein is CSVEGAGTGGQYGYTF. CDR3 bases: TGCAGCGTTGAAGGCGCCGGGACAGGGGGCCAATATGGCTACACCTTC.

This chain uses TRBV5-1 with TRBJ1-1; possible D gene TRBD1, 5 bases. The CDR3 has 14 amino acids. CDR1 SGHRS and CDR2 YFSETQ come from the germline V gene. Trimming removed 0 bases from V and 3 bases from J, with 9 bases in between. The CDR3 nucleotides read TGCGCCAGCAGCTTGGTACCGGGGGACACTGAAGCTTTCTTT. Amino acids: CASSLVPGDTEAFF.

The rearrangement links TRBV30 to TRBJ2-1, with TRBD1 matching over 7 bases. The trim removed 3 bases at V and 1 base at J, leaving 6 bases unmatched. This CDR3 has 15 amino acids. CDR1 and CDR2 (germline): GTSNPN, SVGIG (reference sequence). In DNA, the CDR3 is TGTGCCTGGAGAATCCCAGGGGGTTCCTACAATGAGCAGTTCTTC. This sequence encodes CAWRIPGGSYNEQFF.

The J gene is TRBJ2-5, the V gene TRBV7-8; the match to TRBD1 covers 8 bases. V dropped 5 bases and J dropped 6; count of bases not matched to a gene: 5. This CDR3 has 13 amino acids. The germline gives CDR1 SGHVS, CDR2 FQNEAQ. CDR3 sequence reads: CASSRTGYQTQYF. CDR3 nucleotide sequence: TGTGCCAGCAGCCGGACAGGGTACCAGACCCAGTACTTC.

The chain employs TRBV11-2 and TRBJ1-6; TRBD1 aligns across 7 bases. Germline values: CDR1 SGHAT, CDR2 FQNNGV. V was pared by 5 bases and J by 10 bases, with 8 bases of the junction left unmatched. The CDR3 has 14 amino acids. The CDR3 loop reads CASSREQGISPLHF. CDR3 nucleotide sequence: TGTGCCAGCAGCCGTGAACAGGGGATCTCACCCCTCCACTTT.

V gene TRBV2 combines with J gene TRBJ2-7, with 8 bases aligning to TRBD2. This CDR3 is built from 14 residues. After removal of 8 bases from V and 7 bases from J, the junction contained 13 bases not matched to a gene. The V gene's germline CDR1 is SNHLY and CDR2 FYNNEI. The CDR3 reads CASASSGSLREQYF. CDR3 DNA: TGTGCCAGCGCCTCCAGCGGGAGCTTGCGGGAGCAGTACTTC.

The chain recombines TRBV4-3 with TRBJ2-2, with 7 nucleotides matching TRBD1. V lost 1 base, J lost 3 bases, and 5 bases stayed unmatched. This CDR3 is 16 amino acids long. Germline V gene sequence: CDR1 LGHNA, CDR2 YSLEER. The CDR3 sequence: CASSQARDSYTGELFF. DNA for the CDR3: TGCGCCAGCAGCCAAGCCCGGGACAGCTACACCGGGGAGCTGTTTTTT.

The chain links TRBV5-1 to TRBJ1-2; 11 bases align to TRBD1. Germline CDR1 SGHRS, CDR2 YFSETQ. The CDR3 contains 15 residues. V lost 4 bases, J lost 3 bases, and 5 bases stayed unmatched. The CDR3 nucleotides read TGCGCCAGCAGCCCTAGGACAGGGGGCGACTATGGCTACACCTTC. This translates into CASSPRTGGDYGYTF.

The chain uses TRBV14 and TRBJ2-3; the D is unclear. This CDR3 is 14 amino acids long. V dropped 1 base and J dropped 4 bases, with 9 bases sitting between them. Germline V gene data show CDR1 as SGHDN and CDR2 as FVKESK. The CDR3 DNA is TGTGCCAGCAGCCAAGTTAGCCTATCAGATACGCAGTATTTT. Translating gives CASSQVSLSDTQYF.

As to this clone: Different DNA sequences within this sample yield the same CDR3. This sequence joins TRBV7-9 and TRBJ2-7, with 7 nucleotides matching TRBD1. Trimming cost V 4 bases and J 5 bases; bases outside gene matches: 2. The CDR3 sequence is 12 residues long. CDR1 SEHNR and CDR2 FQNEAQ come from the germline V gene (reference sequence). CDR3 region: CASSSTGDEQYF. CDR3 DNA sequence: TGTGCCAGCAGCTCAACAGGGGACGAGCAGTACTTC. Drawing the rest from reference TRBV7-9 and TRBJ2-7, the complete variable domain is DTGVSQNPRHKITKRGQNVTFRCDPISEHNRLYWYRQTLGQGPEFLTYFQNEAQLEKSRLLSDRFSAERPKGSFSTLEIQRTEQGDSAMYLCASSSTGDEQYFGPGTRLTVT.

This sequence joins TRBV7-2 and TRBJ1-2, with TRBD1 identical over 8 bases. The germline CDR1 and CDR2 sequences are SGHTA and FQGNSA. V shed 1 base and J 4 bases; nucleotides not matched to a gene: 2. The CDR3 totals 14 residues. The CDR3 sequence: CASSLVDRGYGYTF. In DNA, the CDR3 is TGTGCCAGCAGCTTAGTTGACAGGGGCTATGGCTACACCTTC.

This chain joins TRBV30 and TRBJ2-2; 7 nucleotides match TRBD1. This CDR3 contains 14 residues. CDR1 is GTSNPN, CDR2 SVGIG, per germline (reference sequence). J was trimmed by 2 bases and V by 7 bases; bases with no gene match: 7. The CDR3 loop reads CASNRDRNTGELFF. Written as DNA, the CDR3 is TGTGCCTCCAACCGGGACAGAAACACCGGGGAGCTGTTTTTT.

The V and J genes are TRBV6-4 and TRBJ1-1; D unresolved. The germline V gene has CDR1 MRHNA and CDR2 SNTAGT. The CDR3 loop spans 15 amino acids. The ends were cut back, 2 bases at V and 1 base at J, with 11 bases in the middle. The CDR3 DNA reads as TGTGCCAGCAGTGACAGGCTCGAGGGGAACACTGAAGCTTTCTTT. Protein: CASSDRLEGNTEAFF.

The CDR3 reads CASSRLSGGAYNEQFF. CDR3 DNA sequence: TGTGCCAGCAGTCGCCTTAGCGGGGGGGCCTACAATGAGCAGTTCTTC. The rearrangement links TRBV6-2 or TRBV6-3 to TRBJ2-1, with TRBD2 matching over 11 bases. CDR3 size: 16 residues. Germline CDR1 and CDR2: MNHEY and SVGEGT. With 5 bases clipped from V and 2 bases from J, the junction kept 5 bases outside the gene matches.

The V call is TRBV29-1, the J call TRBJ2-2; no clear D. V dropped 7 bases and J dropped 1 base, with 10 bases sitting between them. CDR1 and CDR2 (germline): SQVTM, ANQGSEA. The CDR3 is made up of 13 amino acids. DNA of the CDR3: TGCAGCGGTTGGTCGGGGAACACCGGGGAGCTGTTTTTT. Translating gives CSGWSGNTGELFF.

The genes are TRBV30 and TRBJ1-1, with a possible D match to TRBD1 (6 bases). V lost 0 bases, J lost 0 bases, and 8 bases lay in between. The CDR3 length is 14 residues. Germline CDR1 GTSNPN, CDR2 SVGIG (reference sequence). DNA for the CDR3: TGTGCCTGGAGTGTGAAGGGGGTGAACACTGAAGCTTTCTTT. This translates into CAWSVKGVNTEAFF.

DNA for the CDR3: TGCGCCAGCAGCCCCGGACTAACTAGCACAGATACGCAGTATTTT. As protein: CASSPGLTSTDTQYF. The chain joins TRBV5-1 to TRBJ2-3, with D possibly being TRBD2 (6 bases). Looked up from germline, CDR1 is SGHRS and CDR2 is YFSETQ. This CDR3 has 15 residues. V was clipped by 4 bases and J by 0 bases, with 12 bases between them.

About this clone: This same CDR3 is encoded by further DNA sequences in the sample. The rearrangement uses TRBV3-1 (or the pseudogene TRBV3-2) and TRBJ2-5; no definite D call. Germline assignment: CDR1 LGHDT and CDR2 YNNKEL (reference sequence). The CDR3 is 12 amino acids. Trimming took 0 bases from V and 5 from J, leaving 4 bases between them. The DNA of the CDR3 is TGTGCCAGCAGCCAAGACCGGGAGACCCAGTACTTC. Protein sequence: CASSQDRETQYF.

This chain uses TRBV11-2 with TRBJ1-2; 9 bases are shared with TRBD1. Per germline, CDR1 SGHAT and CDR2 FQNNGV. The CDR3 extends over 13 amino acids. The ends lost 1 base at V and 14 bases at J; junction bases unmatched: 8. The CDR3 DNA reads as TGTGCCAGCAGCTTAGGGGGGACAGGGACTGAAACCTTC. Its protein product is CASSLGGTGTETF.

This clone showed up just a few times. The chain is built from TRBV7-9 and TRBJ2-3; D is unresolved. Trimming cost V 1 base and J 0 bases, with 5 bases left between them. The CDR3 covers 14 residues. Germline CDR1 is SEHNR and CDR2 is FQNEAQ (reference sequence). CDR3 residues: CASSLVGSTDTQYF. In DNA form, the CDR3 reads TGTGCCAGCAGCTTAGTCGGTAGCACAGATACGCAGTATTTT. Using reference TRBV7-9 and TRBJ2-3 for the parts outside the CDR3, the full variable domain is DTGVSQNPRHKITKRGQNVTFRCDPISEHNRLYWYRQTLGQGPEFLTYFQNEAQLEKSRLLSDRFSAERPKGSFSTLEIQRTEQGDSAMYLCASSLVGSTDTQYFGPGTRLTVL.

This chain joins TRBV5-1 and TRBJ1-2; 8 nucleotides align to TRBD1. The V segment lost 3 bases and the J segment 8 bases; nucleotides outside the gene matches: 18. The CDR3 has 17 residues. CDR1 and CDR2 from the germline V gene are SGHRS and YFSETQ. This CDR3 reads CASSSYALGGTGKGYTF. DNA for the CDR3: TGCGCCAGCAGCTCGTACGCGTTGGGGGGGACAGGAAAAGGCTACACCTTC.

The chain couples TRBV5-1 to TRBJ1-6; possibly TRBD1 for D (5 bases). Trimming took off 4 bases at V and 5 bases at J, with 13 bases between the two ends. The CDR3 loop spans 15 amino acids. Germline values: CDR1 SGHRS, CDR2 YFSETQ. For the CDR3, the DNA is TGCGCCAGCAGCCAGCGGGACCGCGATAATTCACCCCTCCACTTT. Translating it yields CASSQRDRDNSPLHF.

The genes are TRBV7-2 and TRBJ2-5; the match to TRBD1 covers 7 bases. V was clipped by 2 bases and J by 2 bases; unmatched bases: 2. Germline V gives CDR1 SGHTA, CDR2 FQGNSA. The CDR3 length is 14 residues. The CDR3 nucleotides are TGTGCCAGCAGCTTAATGGGACAGCAAGAGACCCAGTACTTC. Encoded protein: CASSLMGQQETQYF.

The gene calls are TRBV9 and TRBJ2-7; the D gene is possibly TRBD1 (6 bases). Between the trimmed V and J ends, which lost 3 bases and 3 bases, there was a span of 13 bases. The CDR3 runs to 14 residues. Germline V gives CDR1 SGDLS, CDR2 YYNGEE. CDR3 DNA: TGTGCCAGCAGCGGCCGACAGGTAATCTACGAGCAGTACTTC. It is translated as CASSGRQVIYEQYF. The whole variable domain, remainder taken from reference TRBV9 and TRBJ2-7, is DSGVTQTPKHLITATGQRVTLRCSPRSGDLSVYWYQQSLDQGLQFLIQYYNGEERAKGNILERFSAQQFPDLHSELNLSSLELGDSALYFCASSGRQVIYEQYFGPGTRLTVT.

The V gene is TRBV2, the J gene TRBJ2-1; 13 nucleotides align to TRBD2. The length of the CDR3 is 15 residues. Germline lookup yields CDR1 SNHLY and CDR2 FYNNEI. The J segment lost 6 bases and the V segment lost 7 bases, leaving 6 bases of the junction unmatched. In DNA, the CDR3 is TGTGCCAGCAAACTAGCGGGGGGGCCTTTCAATGAGCAGTTCTTC. It specifies CASKLAGGPFNEQFF. Full variable domain (rest looked up from reference TRBV2 and TRBJ2-1): EPEVTQTPSHQVTQMGQEVILRCVPISNHLYFYWYRQILGQKVEFLVSFYNNEISEKSEIFDDQFSVERPDGSNFTLKIRSTKLEDSAMYFCASKLAGGPFNEQFFGPGTRLTVL.

This clone is a singleton in its sample. The V call is TRBV11-2, the J call TRBJ2-5; 7 nucleotides agree with TRBD1. Germline CDR1 SGHAT, CDR2 FQNNGV. The CDR3 is 14 amino acids. The ends lost 5 bases at V and 7 bases at J; junction bases unmatched: 10. The CDR3 coding sequence is TGTGCCAGCAGCCCCGTCACAGGGGTAGTGACCCAGTACTTC. Protein: CASSPVTGVVTQYF.

This clone was recorded once. Mismatch with germline at one junction end may stem from a read error. This specimen includes other DNA sequences encoding the same CDR3. The gene calls are TRBV6-4 and TRBJ1-1; a weak D match, TRBD1 (6 bases). Germline V gives CDR1 MRHNA, CDR2 SNTAGT. This CDR3 region has 15 residues. CDR3 nucleotides: TGTGCTAGCAGTGACCCCACCTACAGGGACGGTGAAGCTTTCTTT. This encodes CASSDPTYRDGEAFF.

The count of this clone is one. V usage is TRBV5-1 and J usage is TRBJ2-1; no reliable D call. With 0 bases removed from V and 8 bases from J, the gap between germline ends came to 21 bases. CDR3 length: 17 residues. CDR1 and CDR2 from the germline V gene are SGHRS and YFSETQ. The CDR3: CASSLGLDSRGRDEQFF. CDR3 nucleotides: TGCGCCAGCAGCTTGGGATTAGACTCTCGAGGTAGAGATGAGCAGTTCTTC. The full variable domain, in which reference TRBV5-1 and TRBJ2-1 provide the parts outside the CDR3, is KAGVTQTPRYLIKTRGQQVTLSCSPISGHRSVSWYQQTPGQGLQFLFEYFSETQRNKGNFPGRFSGRQFSNSRSEMNVSTLELGDSALYLCASSLGLDSRGRDEQFFGPGTRLTVL.

The rearrangement joins TRBV7-2 to TRBJ1-2, with D possibly matching TRBD1 (5 bases). Per germline, CDR1 SGHTA and CDR2 FQGNSA. There are 14 residues in the CDR3. With 1 base removed from V and 11 bases from J, the gap between germline ends came to 17 bases. The CDR3 DNA is TGTGCCAGCAGCTTAGTTGGCGATCGGGGGATGTACACCTTC. The encoded protein is CASSLVGDRGMYTF.

This clone was picked up one time. The gene calls are TRBV5-6 and TRBJ2-1; 7 bases agree with TRBD1. V dropped 1 base and J dropped 9; count of bases not matched to a gene: 7. Germline loops: CDR1 SGHDT, CDR2 YYEEEE. The CDR3 is made up of 14 amino acids. The CDR3 nucleotides read TGTGCCAGCAGCTTGATAAGGGGGCAGGGTGAGCAGTTCTTC. The encoded protein is CASSLIRGQGEQFF.

Turning to this clone: The same CDR3 also results from other DNA sequences found in this sample. This chain joins TRBV7-2 and TRBJ2-7, with a possible D match to TRBD1 (6 bases). The CDR3 runs to 13 residues. Per germline, CDR1 SGHTA and CDR2 FQGNSA. V dropped 2 bases and J dropped 3 bases, with 8 bases sitting between them. The CDR3 sequence: CASSLTGRYEQYF. The CDR3 DNA reads as TGTGCCAGCAGCTTAACAGGGCGCTACGAGCAGTACTTC.